This T cell receptor beta chain comes out of a study of shared clonotypes between healthy human individuals. Study results and limitations: Several donors shared roughly 5% of their naive CD4 clonotypes.

Worth noting for this clone: Its specificity is not known.

In replicate PCRs of sorted subsets, about 190 ng DNA, approximately 30,000 T cell genomes, was used. Some clones are missing from TCRdb's copy, which holds only in-frame ones; the method was immunoSEQ multiplex PCR. The sample lists a few hundred thousand clones, more than 75% seen once, with 15% to 20% in the top ten. The receptor comes from a man in his late teens or twenties in good health. Sequencing input: memory CD8+ T cells sorted from blood. Subset of the sample: CD45RO+ cells pooled with CCR7-negative TemRA cells.

The DNA of the CDR3 is TGTGCCAGCAGTTTTAACAGGGGCACTGAAGCTTTCTTT. Protein sequence: CASSFNRGTEAFF. This chain links TRBV7-8 with TRBJ1-1; 7 bases line up with TRBD1. The V and J ends lost 6 bases and 4 bases, in that order; junction bases with no gene match: 5. Germline-derived CDR1 and CDR2 are SGHVS and FQNEAQ. CDR3 length: 13 residues.